What follows describes a single T cell receptor (beta chain). The antigen remains undetermined. These data are taken from a study of graft-versus-host responses after intestinal transplantation. Study-level information: Recipients had transplants, and these were multivisceral, liver-intestinal, or isolated intestinal. Tacrolimus and steroids were given for about 3 years to all recipients after anti-thymocyte globulin induction.

Repertoires were generated with immunoSEQ multiplex PCR, while TCRdb's copy carries only in-frame clones and drops some. The data contain tens of thousands of clones, 80% to 95% of them singletons. With 0 bases removed from V and 5 bases from J, the gap between germline ends came to 6 bases. The CDR3 totals 13 residues. In germline, CDR1 is SGHNT, CDR2 YYREEE (reference sequence). The clonotype was recovered from a human donor who received an intestinal transplant. This chain connects TRBV5-4 to TRBJ2-1; D is undetermined. This sample comprised unstimulated CD8+ T cells sorted from spleen or lymph node cells, obtained before intestinal transplant. For the CDR3, the DNA is TGTGCCAGCAGCTTGGTTGGGGACAATGAGCAGTTCTTC. Protein: CASSLVGDNEQFF.